This T cell receptor beta chain was identified in a study of blood T cells in healthy people across ages. Primed by a sample-barcoded 5' primer and a J-beta primer mix, a second PCR proceeded for about 6 to 11 cycles. TCRdb recomputed calls from the 5' RACE reads with MiXCR, one row per CDR3 protein. The table has roughly 1.6 million distinct CDR3 sequences, roughly a third seen once. The ends were cut back, 6 bases at V and 2 bases at J, with 20 bases in the middle. This CDR3 region has 16 residues. Germline V gene lookup returns CDR1 DFQATT and CDR2 SNEGSKA (reference sequence). Concerning this clonotype itself: Given a much more abundant clone one base away, this may be a read error.

Sequencing was done on a sample of blood. The receptor was isolated from a woman aged 25-40 years in good health. This chain uses TRBV20-1 with TRBJ2-1; D remains ambiguous. CDR3 DNA sequence: TGCAGTGCCGAAGGGTCGTTCCTAAACCCCTACAATGAGCAGTTCTTC. The encoded protein is CSAEGSFLNPYNEQFF.